One sample yielded the 26 T cell receptor beta chains listed below, sequenced in a study of spatial heterogeneity in lung cancer. Each CDR3 protein gets one entry after TCRdb re-called the 5' RACE reads with MiXCR. Here the sample spans about 48,000 distinct CDR3 sequences, about 5.8% being singletons. Time point indicated: sample taken at primary tumor resection. Material for sequencing was whole RNA from tumor, nontumor lung or frozen PBMC, left unsorted. Material: PBMCs, obtained at surgery. These receptors came from a male donor with early-stage non-small cell lung cancer.

In its sample, this clonotype was seen many times. The V and J genes are TRBV6-5 and TRBJ1-4; D is unclear. V shed 5 bases and J shed 8 bases, with 15 bases lying between them. The CDR3 runs to 14 residues. Germline-derived CDR1 and CDR2 are MNHEY and SVGAGI. The CDR3 nucleotides read TGTGCCAGCAGTCTTGACCCGGAGGTAGAAAAACTGTTTTTT. The encoded protein is CASSLDPEVEKLFF.

This clonotype was picked up many times. The rearrangement uses TRBV20-1 and TRBJ1-1, with D perhaps matching TRBD1 (6 bases). The CDR3 spans 12 residues. With 7 bases removed from V and 4 bases from J, the gap between germline ends came to 13 bases. Germline loops: CDR1 DFQATT, CDR2 SNEGSKA (reference sequence). The CDR3: CSVSRGGTEAFF. The CDR3 region has the DNA TGCAGTGTGTCCAGAGGGGGCACTGAAGCTTTCTTT.

This clonotype was seen many times. The chain couples TRBV10-3 to TRBJ1-4; D unresolved. V lost 6 bases, J lost 8 bases, and 13 bases lay in between. CDR1 and CDR2 from the germline V gene are ENHRY and SYGVKD. This CDR3 has 13 amino acids. The CDR3 coding sequence is TGTGCCATCAGAGAAGAGGTGGGGGAAAAACTGTTTTTT. Translation: CAIREEVGEKLFF.

This clonotype was seen many times. CDR3 amino acids: CASSQDRLASATPGQMGFF. In nucleotides, the CDR3 is TGCGCCAGCAGCCAAGATCGACTAGCGTCGGCAACCCCTGGGCAGATGGGGTTCTTC. The V and J genes are TRBV4-1 and TRBJ2-1; 8 bases agree with TRBD2. Germline V CDR1 and CDR2: MGHRA, YSYEKL. The CDR3 totals 19 residues. V was pared by 0 bases and J by 15 bases, with 25 bases of the junction left unmatched.

This clonotype was seen at least ten times. J is TRBJ1-2 and V is TRBV7-3; D is ambiguous. The CDR3 covers 13 residues. Germline V gene sequence: CDR1 SGHTA, CDR2 FQGTGA. The V end was cut by 1 base, the J end by 6 bases, with 9 bases between. The CDR3 DNA follows: TGTGCCAGCAGCTTAAGTATTAGGGATGGCTACACCTTC. It encodes CASSLSIRDGYTF.

This clonotype showed up many times. V is TRBV13 and J is TRBJ2-7; 13 nucleotides agree with TRBD2. CDR3 length: 19 amino acids. V lost 2 bases to trimming and J lost 4 bases; unmatched junction nucleotides: 14. Germline loops: CDR1 PRHDT, CDR2 FYEKMQ (reference sequence). The chain's CDR3 is CASSLHGLAGEGLRYEQYF. DNA of the CDR3: TGTGCCAGCAGCTTACACGGACTAGCGGGAGAAGGCTTAAGGTACGAGCAGTACTTC. Full variable domain (outside the CDR3, taken from reference TRBV13 and TRBJ2-7): AAGVIQSPRHLIKEKRETATLKCYPIPRHDTVYWYQQGPGQDPQFLISFYEKMQSDKGSIPDRFSAQQFSDYHSELNMSSLELGDSALYFCASSLHGLAGEGLRYEQYFGPGTRLTVT.

The chain recombines TRBV5-4 with TRBJ1-2; 8 positions agree with TRBD1. The CDR3 contains 16 residues. The junction had 8 bases not matched to a gene; V was cut back by 0 bases and J by 4 bases. Germline assignment: CDR1 SGHNT and CDR2 YYREEE (reference sequence). The CDR3 DNA is TGTGCCAGCAGCTTGGGACAGGGGCCCGCCATCTATGGCTACACCTTC. It yields the protein CASSLGQGPAIYGYTF.

This clonotype was detected ten times or more. V is TRBV2 and J is TRBJ2-2; no clear D. There are 13 residues in the CDR3. Per the germline V gene, CDR1 is SNHLY and CDR2 is FYNNEI. V was pared by 6 bases and J by 2 bases, with 7 bases between. CDR3 region: CASSPDNTGELFF. The CDR3 DNA reads as TGTGCCAGCAGCCCAGACAACACCGGGGAGCTGTTTTTT. Full variable domain (outside the CDR3, taken from reference TRBV2 and TRBJ2-2): EPEVTQTPSHQVTQMGQEVILRCVPISNHLYFYWYRQILGQKVEFLVSFYNNEISEKSEIFDDQFSVERPDGSNFTLKIRSTKLEDSAMYFCASSPDNTGELFFGEGSRLTVL.

The chain is built from TRBV10-3 and TRBJ1-1; D is perhaps TRBD1 (5 bases). CDR1 ENHRY and CDR2 SYGVKD come from the germline V gene. Trimming removed 3 bases from V and 10 bases from J, with 12 bases in between. This CDR3 contains 12 residues. The DNA of the CDR3 is TGTGCCATCAGTGATTCAGGGAATTCAGCTTTCTTT. The encoded protein is CAISDSGNSAFF.

This clonotype was found many times. DNA of the CDR3: TGTGCCAGCAGTTACCTCCCGGGACAGGGGGCTCTAGCGGGAGAGACCCAGTACTTC. Translating it yields CASSYLPGQGALAGETQYF. This chain uses TRBV7-2 with TRBJ2-5, with 12 bases aligning to TRBD1. The V gene's germline CDR1 is SGHTA and CDR2 FQGNSA. The length of the CDR3 is 19 residues. The junction had 18 bases not matched to a gene; V was cut back by 6 bases and J by 4 bases.

This clonotype has a count of ten or more. The chain uses TRBV10-3 and TRBJ2-7; D possibly matches TRBD1 or TRBD2 (5 bases each). The V gene's germline CDR1 is ENHRY and CDR2 SYGVKD. There are 13 residues in the CDR3. V shed 4 bases and J shed 2 bases, with 9 bases lying between them. DNA of the CDR3: TGTGCCATCAGTGGGCAGGGAGCCTACGAGCAGTACTTC. This sequence encodes CAISGQGAYEQYF.

This clonotype occurred many times. The rearrangement joins TRBV19 to TRBJ2-5, with 12 nucleotides matching TRBD2. Germline CDR1 reads LNHDA; CDR2 reads SQIVND (reference sequence). The CDR3 spans 15 residues. V shed 5 bases and J 5 bases; nucleotides not matched to a gene: 6. The CDR3 protein is CASSSTSGRSETQYF. CDR3 coding DNA: TGTGCCAGTAGTTCGACTAGCGGGAGAAGCGAGACCCAGTACTTC.

The chain is built from TRBV5-1 and TRBJ2-3; 8 bases agree with TRBD2. The trim removed 0 bases at V and 4 bases at J, leaving 4 bases unmatched. The V gene's germline CDR1 is SGHRS and CDR2 YFSETQ. The length of the CDR3 is 15 residues. Here the CDR3 reads CASSLDGTRADTQYF. CDR3 sequence (DNA): TGCGCCAGCAGCTTGGATGGGACTAGAGCAGATACGCAGTATTTT.

This clonotype was picked up many times. The chain uses TRBV28 and TRBJ2-7; D may match TRBD1 or TRBD2 (5 bases each). Germline V lookup: CDR1 MDHEN, CDR2 SYDVKM. This CDR3 comprises 14 residues. With 7 bases removed from V and 3 bases from J, the gap between germline ends came to 16 bases. The CDR3 is CASTSGRRSYEQYF. The CDR3 DNA follows: TGTGCCAGCACCTCGGGACGGAGAAGCTACGAGCAGTACTTC.

There are a few counts of this clonotype. The J gene is TRBJ1-6, the V gene TRBV13; TRBD1 aligns across 7 bases. CDR1 is PRHDT and CDR2 is FYEKMQ in the germline V gene (reference sequence). V was clipped by 4 bases and J by 2 bases; unmatched bases: 2. CDR3 length equals 15 residues. The CDR3 here is CASSYGQAYNSPLHF. The DNA for the CDR3 is TGTGCCAGCAGCTACGGACAGGCCTATAATTCACCCCTCCACTTT.

This clonotype showed up many times. The rearrangement uses TRBV20-1 and TRBJ1-4; D is ambiguous. Trimming shortened V by 6 bases and J by 5 bases, and 13 bases separated the two germline ends. Germline V CDR1 and CDR2: DFQATT, SNEGSKA (reference sequence). CDR3 size: 13 residues. This CDR3 is CSALPGPNEKLFF. The CDR3, as DNA: TGCAGTGCCCTGCCGGGTCCCAATGAAAAACTGTTTTTT.

This clonotype was picked up many times. The junction shows a germline mismatch at one end, possibly a read error. The rearrangement joins TRBV6-5 to TRBJ1-5, with 9 bases fitting TRBD1. CDR1 MNHEY and CDR2 SVGAGI come from the germline V gene. CDR3 length: 15 residues. The CDR3 loop reads CTSSPSGQGLQPQHF. As DNA, the CDR3 is TGTACCAGCAGCCCGTCGGGACAGGGTTTACAGCCCCAGCATTTT.

Ten or more counts support this clonotype. The rearrangement uses TRBV19 and TRBJ2-1; 9 nucleotides agree with TRBD2. The trim removed 10 bases at V and 2 bases at J, leaving 6 bases unmatched. The CDR3 is made up of 14 amino acids. Per germline, CDR1 LNHDA and CDR2 SQIVND (reference sequence). This chain's CDR3 is CAIEGGRAYNEQFF. The CDR3 DNA reads TGTGCCATTGAGGGCGGGAGGGCCTACAATGAGCAGTTCTTC.

This clonotype was detected ten times or more. The chain joins TRBV7-2 to TRBJ2-1, with 7 bases fitting TRBD2. Germline trimming cut 5 bases from V and 4 bases from J; bases unmatched to any gene: 5. CDR1 SGHTA and CDR2 FQGNSA come from the germline V gene. This CDR3 comprises 14 residues. Here the CDR3 reads CASSRIAGYNEQFF. The CDR3 bases are TGTGCCAGCAGCCGAATAGCGGGTTACAATGAGCAGTTCTTC.

The sample holds many counts of this clonotype. The J gene is TRBJ2-7, the V gene TRBV6-1, with a tentative D call TRBD2 (6 bases). Looked up from germline, CDR1 is MNHNS and CDR2 is SASEGT. The CDR3 spans 14 residues. V lost 8 bases and J 0 bases, leaving 14 bases between the germline ends. CDR3 in amino acids: CASSAVADSYEQYF. In nucleotides, the CDR3 is TGTGCCAGCTCGGCGGTAGCGGACTCCTACGAGCAGTACTTC.

In this sample, this clonotype turned up many times. The chain is built from TRBV12-3 or TRBV12-4 and TRBJ2-5; the D gene is possibly TRBD1 (5 bases). Trimming shortened V by 1 base and J by 1 base, and 7 bases separated the two germline ends. There are 14 residues in the CDR3. The CDR3 DNA sequence: TGTGCCAGCAGTTTAGACAGGAGCCAAGAGACCCAGTACTTC. Amino acid sequence: CASSLDRSQETQYF.

On this clonotype itself: The junction does not match germline at one end; this may be a read error. V usage is TRBV20-1 and J usage is TRBJ2-6, with 7 bases identical to TRBD1. CDR3 length: 15 amino acids. CDR1 and CDR2 (germline): DFQATT, SNEGSKA (reference sequence). CDR3 sequence reads: CSARGTDSGANVLTF. The CDR3 DNA sequence: TGCAGTGCCAGAGGGACAGACTCTGGGGCCAACGTCCTGACTTTC.

This clonotype has a count of ten or more. The chain recombines TRBV28 with TRBJ2-4; the match to TRBD1 covers 8 bases. V shed 3 bases, J shed 0 bases, and the junction held 13 bases outside the gene matches. The germline V gene has CDR1 MDHEN and CDR2 SYDVKM. The CDR3 consists of 19 residues. CDR3 coding DNA: TGTGCCAGCAGTTTCCGGGCGGGTCAGGGGGCTTTAGCCAAAAACATTCAGTACTTC. Its translation: CASSFRAGQGALAKNIQYF.

This clonotype was recorded at least ten times. The chain combines TRBV27 with TRBJ2-7; no firm D call. V was shortened by 3 bases and J by 5 bases, with 17 bases between the two germline ends. This CDR3 spans 15 amino acids. The germline gives CDR1 MNHEY, CDR2 SMNVEV (reference sequence). The CDR3 reads CASSLRVQGSNEQYF. In DNA, the CDR3 is TGTGCCAGCAGTTTGCGAGTTCAAGGATCGAACGAGCAGTACTTC.

At least ten counts were recorded for this clonotype. The V and J genes are TRBV3-1 and TRBJ2-2; TRBD2 matches at 9 bases. V was pared by 1 base and J by 7 bases, with 7 bases of the junction left unmatched. Germline V CDR1 and CDR2: LGHDT, YNNKEL (reference sequence). CDR3 length equals 16 residues. The CDR3 spells CASSQGLAGFGGELFF. The CDR3 region has the DNA TGTGCCAGCAGCCAAGGGCTAGCGGGATTCGGCGGGGAGCTGTTTTTT.

This clonotype was seen repeatedly, ten times or more. The chain is built from TRBV9 and TRBJ2-2; 7 bases are a match to TRBD2. Trimming took 4 bases from V and 8 from J; bases not matched to a gene: 8. Looked up from germline, CDR1 is SGDLS and CDR2 is YYNGEE. The CDR3 extends over 14 amino acids. The CDR3 coding sequence is TGTGCCAGCAGCCTGAGACTAGCAGTAGGGGAGCTGTTTTTT. It codes for CASSLRLAVGELFF.